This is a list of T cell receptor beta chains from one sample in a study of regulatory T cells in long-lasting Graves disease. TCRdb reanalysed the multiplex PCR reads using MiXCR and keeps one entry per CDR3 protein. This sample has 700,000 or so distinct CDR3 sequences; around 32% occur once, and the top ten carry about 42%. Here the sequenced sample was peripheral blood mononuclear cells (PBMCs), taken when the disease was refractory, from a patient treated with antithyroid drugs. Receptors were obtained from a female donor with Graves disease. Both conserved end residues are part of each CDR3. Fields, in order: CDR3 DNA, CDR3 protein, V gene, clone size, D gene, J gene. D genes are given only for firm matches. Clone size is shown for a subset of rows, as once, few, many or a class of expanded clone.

DNA: TGCAGTGCGGAGACCGGGACTAGCGTCAGCTACGAGCAGTACTTC
CDR3: CSAETGTSVSYEQYF
V: TRBV20-1
size: NA
D: TRBD2
J: TRBJ2-7

DNA: TGCAGCGTTGAAGATCTAGAGGCAGCCCCGTACTTC
CDR3: CSVEDLEAAPYF
V: TRBV29-1
size: NA
D: NA
J: TRBJ2-7

DNA: TGTGCCAGCATGTTGGGAGGGACTGAAGCTTTCTTT
CDR3: CASMLGGTEAFF
V: TRBV6-1
size: many
D: NA
J: TRBJ1-1

DNA: TGTGCCAGCAGTGACTCGGTCAGCCTCTACGAGCAGTACTTC
CDR3: CASSDSVSLYEQYF
V: TRBV6-4
size: NA
D: NA
J: TRBJ2-7

DNA: TGCAGTGCTAGAAAGACAGGGGAACTGAGGGAGACCCAGTACTTC
CDR3: CSARKTGELRETQYF
V: TRBV20-1
size: few
D: TRBD1
J: TRBJ2-5

DNA: TGTGCCAGCGCAACACCCACAGGGGGCGAGCAGTACTTC
CDR3: CASATPTGGEQYF
V: TRBV5-6
size: NA
D: TRBD1
J: TRBJ2-7

DNA: TGCAGTGCTAGAGCCGGGACAGGGATGCACTACACCTTC
CDR3: CSARAGTGMHYTF
V: TRBV20-1
size: few
D: TRBD1
J: TRBJ1-2

DNA: TGTGCCAGTAGTGCGTCAGGGGGCTCCCCCAATGAGCAGTTCTTC
CDR3: CASSASGGSPNEQFF
V: TRBV19
size: NA
D: TRBD1
J: TRBJ2-1

DNA: TGTGCCAGCAGTTTACTACTTGAGAACACTGAAGCTTTCTTT
CDR3: CASSLLLENTEAFF
V: TRBV27
size: NA
D: NA
J: TRBJ1-1

DNA: TGTGCCAGCAGCCCAAGACAGTTAATCTACGAGCAGTACTTC
CDR3: CASSPRQLIYEQYF
V: TRBV7-9
size: few
D: NA
J: TRBJ2-7

DNA: TGTGCCAGCAGTTCCAGGGAGGGCGCCTATGGCTACACCTTC
CDR3: CASSSREGAYGYTF
V: TRBV6-2/TRBV6-3
size: few
D: NA
J: TRBJ1-2

DNA: TGTGCCAGCAGCCGCAGGGGAGTCTATGGCTACACCTTC
CDR3: CASSRRGVYGYTF
V: TRBV3-1
size: NA
D: NA
J: TRBJ1-2

DNA: TGCGCCAGCAGCTCGGGCGCAGGGGATTATGGCTACACCTTC
CDR3: CASSSGAGDYGYTF
V: TRBV5-1
size: NA
D: NA
J: TRBJ1-2

DNA: TGCAGCGTTGATCGGACAGGCCTCCGAGCTAACTATGGCTACACCTTC
CDR3: CSVDRTGLRANYGYTF
V: TRBV29-1
size: once
D: TRBD1
J: TRBJ1-2

DNA: TGTGCCAGTAGTATTGACAGAACTTCCTACGAGCAGTACTTC
CDR3: CASSIDRTSYEQYF
V: TRBV19
size: few
D: NA
J: TRBJ2-7

DNA: TGTGCCAGCAGGTGGACAGGAGGGACTAATGAAAAACTGTTTTTT
CDR3: CASRWTGGTNEKLFF
V: TRBV12-3/TRBV12-4
size: many
D: TRBD1
J: TRBJ1-4

DNA: TGTGCCAGCAGCCAAGCGTTTAAGGGGACAGGGAGTGGCTACACCTTC
CDR3: CASSQAFKGTGSGYTF
V: TRBV14
size: few
D: TRBD1
J: TRBJ1-2

DNA: TGTGCCAGCAGCTTACTAGGGGCGGACTACGAGCAGTACTTC
CDR3: CASSLLGADYEQYF
V: TRBV5-5
size: NA
D: NA
J: TRBJ2-7

DNA: TGCAGTGCTAGAGATCCCAGAGGGGAGTACGAGCAGTACTTC
CDR3: CSARDPRGEYEQYF
V: TRBV20-1
size: few
D: NA
J: TRBJ2-7

DNA: TGTGCCAGCAGTGAAGCTAGGGCAATGGAGACCCAGTACTTC
CDR3: CASSEARAMETQYF
V: TRBV2
size: many
D: NA
J: TRBJ2-5

DNA: TGCAGTGCTAGAGATTCATCCGGCAGGGGCTTGTCCTACGAGCAGTACTTC
CDR3: CSARDSSGRGLSYEQYF
V: TRBV20-1
size: few
D: NA
J: TRBJ2-7

DNA: TGTGCCAGCACCATAAACAGGGGGAGGAATGAAAAACTGTTTTTT
CDR3: CASTINRGRNEKLFF
V: TRBV2
size: NA
D: TRBD1
J: TRBJ1-4